Following are 28 T cell receptor beta chains from one sample sequenced in a study of blood T cells in healthy people across ages (dated by TCRdb to the mid-2010s). The protocol used for the library was 5' RACE. TCRdb shows the sequencer as Illumina HiSeq 2500. A second PCR of about 6 to 11 cycles was performed with a sample-barcoded 5' primer and a J-beta primer mix. TCRdb applied fastp at Q25 and MiXCR to the public reads, then kept only in-frame beta chains. Each CDR3 protein appears once, grouped with its most common genes and DNA. The sample table shows 1.4 million to 1.5 million distinct CDR3 sequences, and 42% are seen once. 7% to 9% of the sample lies in the top ten. Sequencing input: blood. The receptor set was obtained from a young woman in good health.

This clonotype was recorded a few times. This rearrangement joins TRBV6-5 to TRBJ2-7; 7 nucleotides agree with TRBD2. The germline V gene encodes CDR1 MNHEY and CDR2 SVGAGI. CDR3 length: 15 residues. V gave up 0 bases and J gave up 7 bases; unmatched junction bases: 9. The CDR3 here is CASSYSMRGRNEQYF. The CDR3 coding sequence is TGTGCCAGCAGTTACTCGATGCGCGGGAGAAATGAGCAGTACTTC.

This clonotype appeared a few times. The chain recombines TRBV4-1 with TRBJ2-5; a weak D match, TRBD2 (6 bases). This CDR3 has 15 amino acids. V was cut by 2 bases and J by 4 bases, with 14 bases left in between. The germline gives CDR1 MGHRA, CDR2 YSYEKL. CDR3 in amino acids: CASSQSLRERETQYF. Written as DNA, the CDR3 is TGCGCCAGCAGCCAATCTCTACGGGAGAGAGAGACCCAGTACTTC.

This chain uses TRBV2 with TRBJ2-6; D is uncertain. V shed 6 bases and J shed 0 bases, with 9 bases lying between them. The germline V gene encodes CDR1 SNHLY and CDR2 FYNNEI. The length of the CDR3 is 15 residues. CDR3 DNA: TGTGCCAGCAGACAGACGGACTCTGGGGCCAACGTCCTGACTTTC. Translation: CASRQTDSGANVLTF.

This chain links TRBV7-9 with TRBJ2-3, with TRBD2 identical over 9 bases. Unmatched junction bases numbered 9, after V lost 4 bases and J lost 4 bases. This CDR3 contains 16 residues. Germline V gene sequence: CDR1 SEHNR, CDR2 FQNEAQ (reference sequence). CDR3 sequence: CASSSRAGGLPDTQYF. For the CDR3, the DNA is TGTGCCAGCAGCTCGAGAGCGGGAGGATTACCAGATACGCAGTATTTT.

This chain connects TRBV7-3 to TRBJ2-5, with D tentatively TRBD2 (5 bases). The CDR3 length is 14 residues. Germline V gene lookup returns CDR1 SGHTA and CDR2 FQGTGA. V shed 4 bases and J shed 2 bases, with 11 bases lying between them. CDR3 residues: CASSWRAEQETQYF. The CDR3 bases are TGTGCCAGCAGCTGGCGGGCGGAACAAGAGACCCAGTACTTC.

This chain uses TRBV25-1 with TRBJ1-1, with D perhaps TRBD1 (5 bases). CDR3 length: 14 amino acids. Germline-derived CDR1 and CDR2 are MGHDK and SYGVNS. V was cut by 2 bases and J by 5 bases, with 12 bases left in between. The DNA for the CDR3 is TGTGCCAGCAGTGAACCAGGGCAAGGAACTGAAGCTTTCTTT. This sequence encodes CASSEPGQGTEAFF.

V gene TRBV5-1 combines with J gene TRBJ2-2, with 9 bases fitting TRBD2. The CDR3 has 19 amino acids. V trimming: 4 bases; J trimming: 3 bases; junction bases outside the gene matches: 16. Germline CDR1 reads SGHRS; CDR2 reads YFSETQ. CDR3 sequence (DNA): TGCGCCAGCAGCGGCCGTGGTAGCGGGAGAGACGGCGACACCGGGGAGCTGTTTTTT. Protein product: CASSGRGSGRDGDTGELFF.

This chain joins TRBV27 and TRBJ2-5; perhaps TRBD1 as D (5 bases). The DNA end is more similar to TRBJ2-7, so the J call may be wrong. There are 15 residues in the CDR3. The germline gives CDR1 MNHEY, CDR2 SMNVEV (reference sequence). CDR3: CASTPFPLGAYEQYF. Written as DNA, the CDR3 is TGTGCCAGCACCCCATTCCCCCTAGGGGCCTACGAGCAGTACTTC.

Comments on this clonotype: Its ends do not fully match the called genes, so a read error is possible. CDR3 sequence reads: CASSYSSRNSPPHF. The CDR3 DNA follows: TGTGCCAGCAGTTACTCGAGCAGGAATTCACCCCCCCACTTT. This chain links TRBV6-2 or TRBV6-3 with TRBJ1-6; unclear D gene. Germline V CDR1 and CDR2: MNHEY, SVGEGT. The CDR3 consists of 14 residues.

The chain recombines TRBV7-8 with TRBJ2-1, with 7 bases that match TRBD1. Germline CDR1 SGHVS, CDR2 FQNEAQ. V lost 1 base to trimming and J lost 9 bases; unmatched junction nucleotides: 9. The CDR3 covers 15 residues. CDR3 region: CASSLVQTGEGEQFF. The CDR3, as DNA: TGTGCCAGCAGCTTAGTCCAAACAGGGGAAGGTGAGCAGTTCTTC.

This clonotype was found a few times. The genes are TRBV21-1 and TRBJ2-5; the listed D gene, TRBD1, was not tested against the DNA. TRBV21-1 is flagged as a pseudogene. The length of the CDR3 is 14 residues. CDR3 sequence reads: CASTSDRERETQYF. The CDR3 bases are TGTGCCAGCACCTCGGACAGGGAGAGGGAGACCCAGTACTTC.

A few counts support this clonotype. This chain's CDR3 is CASSPWQDTYEQYF. The DNA for the CDR3 is TGTGCCAGCAGCCCGTGGCAGGACACCTACGAGCAGTACTTC. V usage is TRBV7-9 and J usage is TRBJ2-7; TRBD1 might be the D (5 bases). From germline, CDR1 is SEHNR and CDR2 FQNEAQ (reference sequence). V was pared by 5 bases and J by 2 bases, with 13 bases between. The CDR3 loop spans 14 amino acids.

V usage is TRBV6-1 and J usage is TRBJ1-1; possible D gene TRBD1, 5 bases. V was cut by 7 bases and J by 3 bases, with 21 bases left in between. CDR3 length: 16 residues. CDR1 and CDR2 from the germline V gene are MNHNS and SASEGT. DNA of the CDR3: TGTGCCAGCAACCGGGCAGGACAAACCGGGGACACTGAAGCTTTCTTT. This gives the protein CASNRAGQTGDTEAFF.

This clonotype was recorded a few times. The chain is built from TRBV7-9 and TRBJ2-5, with D possibly being TRBD2 (5 bases). V was shortened by 8 bases and J by 0 bases, with 10 bases between the two germline ends. The germline V gene encodes CDR1 SEHNR and CDR2 FQNEAQ (reference sequence). The CDR3 loop spans 13 amino acids. In DNA form, the CDR3 reads TGTGCCAGCTCCGGGATAAACCAAGAGACCCAGTACTTC. Translating gives CASSGINQETQYF.

This chain connects TRBV6-2 or TRBV6-3 to TRBJ2-1; D unclear. Germline values: CDR1 MNHEY, CDR2 SVGEGT. CDR3 length: 13 amino acids. Trimming removed 8 bases at V and 9 bases at J, with 17 bases between. The DNA for the CDR3 is TGTGCCAGCGTGGAAGGCTCGGCGATTGAGCAGTTCTTC. Translating it yields CASVEGSAIEQFF.

This clonotype was seen a handful of times. The gene calls are TRBV15 and TRBJ2-3; possibly TRBD2 for D (6 bases). CDR3 size: 16 residues. Per the germline V gene, CDR1 is LNHNV and CDR2 is YYDKDF (reference sequence). The V end lost 1 base, the J end lost 3 bases, and 14 bases lay between the germline ends. The CDR3 loop reads CATSRADLGGTDTQYF. CDR3 nucleotides: TGTGCCACCAGCAGAGCCGACCTCGGGGGAACAGATACGCAGTATTTT. The full variable domain, completed using reference TRBV15 and TRBJ2-3, is DAMVIQNPRYQVTQFGKPVTLSCSQTLNHNVMYWYQQKSSQAPKLLFHYYDKDFNNEADTPDNFQSRRPNTSFCFLDIRSPGLGDTAMYLCATSRADLGGTDTQYFGPGTRLTVL.

The genes are TRBV12-3 or TRBV12-4 and TRBJ1-2, with no clear D. Trimming pared 3 bases from V and 8 bases from J, leaving 22 bases between. The CDR3 sequence is 16 residues long. As DNA, the CDR3 is TGTGCCAGCAGTTTTTTGTGGGGTTCGGGTAATATGGGCTACACCTTC. It specifies CASSFLWGSGNMGYTF.

This clonotype was observed a handful of times. This chain links TRBV3-1 with TRBJ1-2; D gene ambiguous. Trimming cost V 0 bases and J 4 bases, with 6 bases left between them. The CDR3 length is 13 residues. Germline V gene data show CDR1 as LGHDT and CDR2 as YNNKEL (reference sequence). CDR3 nucleotide sequence: TGTGCCAGCAGCCAAGACGGCACCTATGGCTACACCTTC. This codes for CASSQDGTYGYTF.

This rearrangement joins TRBV7-2 to TRBJ2-1; D is ambiguous. The germline V gene has CDR1 SGHTA and CDR2 FQGNSA. V lost 5 bases, J lost 13 bases, and 12 bases lay in between. The CDR3 totals 11 residues. CDR3 protein: CASSITETQFF. DNA for the CDR3: TGTGCCAGCAGCATCACCGAGACCCAGTTCTTC. The whole variable domain, remainder taken from reference TRBV7-2 and TRBJ2-1, is GAGVSQSPSNKVTEKGKDVELRCDPISGHTALYWYRQSLGQGLEFLIYFQGNSAPDKSGLPSDRFSAERTGGSVSTLTIQRTQQEDSAVYLCASSITETQFFGPGTRLTVL.

This clonotype was seen a handful of times. The chain joins TRBV7-6 to TRBJ2-3; D ambiguous. CDR1 and CDR2 from the germline V gene are SGHVS and FNYEAQ. The CDR3 has 12 residues. V was clipped by 5 bases and J by 9 bases, with 12 bases between them. The CDR3 reads CASSEPYSTQYF. CDR3 bases: TGTGCCAGCAGCGAACCCTATTCCACGCAGTATTTT.

The rearrangement joins TRBV28 to TRBJ2-3; 10 bases fit TRBD1. Germline V CDR1 and CDR2: MDHEN, SYDVKM. Unmatched junction bases numbered 8, after V lost 6 bases and J lost 2 bases. The CDR3 loop spans 16 amino acids. CDR3 sequence: CASRTKDRGDTDTQYF. The CDR3, as DNA: TGTGCCAGCAGGACCAAGGACAGGGGGGACACAGATACGCAGTATTTT.

The genes are TRBV3-1 and TRBJ2-2, with D possibly TRBD1 on 6 matching bases. V was pared by 1 base and J by 4 bases, with 13 bases between. The CDR3 covers 16 residues. Germline-derived CDR1 and CDR2 are LGHDT and YNNKEL (reference sequence). The CDR3 DNA reads as TGTGCCAGCAGCCAAGTTGACACAGGGTCCACCGGGGAGCTGTTTTTT. It specifies CASSQVDTGSTGELFF.

This clonotype was counted between two and nine times. The chain links TRBV20-1 to TRBJ1-1; D ambiguous. Between the trimmed V and J ends, which lost 5 bases and 0 bases, there was a span of 13 bases. Germline CDR1 reads DFQATT; CDR2 reads SNEGSKA (reference sequence). This CDR3 region has 14 residues. The CDR3 loop is CSAYPRVMNTEAFF. CDR3 nucleotide sequence: TGCAGTGCTTACCCTAGGGTAATGAACACTGAAGCTTTCTTT.

The chain links TRBV7-8 to TRBJ1-6; D unresolved. This CDR3 comprises 17 residues. V lost 1 base and J 7 bases, leaving 17 bases between the germline ends. Germline V gene sequence: CDR1 SGHVS, CDR2 FQNEAQ. CDR3 in DNA: TGTGCCAGCAGCTTAGGAACCATTGGTAGGGCAAATTCACCCCTCCACTTT. It yields the protein CASSLGTIGRANSPLHF.

The genes are TRBV20-1 and TRBJ2-1; weak D call: TRBD1 (6 bases). The germline V gene has CDR1 DFQATT and CDR2 SNEGSKA (reference sequence). V shed 0 bases and J shed 2 bases, with 14 bases lying between them. The CDR3 runs to 16 residues. In nucleotides, the CDR3 is TGCAGTGCTAGAGAATACGACAGGAGCCCCTACAATGAGCAGTTCTTC. Protein: CSAREYDRSPYNEQFF.

This clonotype was counted only a few times. V is TRBV27 and J is TRBJ2-1; possibly TRBD2 for D (6 bases). CDR1 is MNHEY and CDR2 is SMNVEV in the germline V gene (reference sequence). The V end lost 2 bases, the J end lost 4 bases, and 12 bases lay between the germline ends. The CDR3 is made up of 15 amino acids. The CDR3 DNA sequence: TGTGCCAGCAGTTTAACCGGGACTCCGTACAATGAGCAGTTCTTC. It codes for CASSLTGTPYNEQFF.

The chain employs TRBV7-9 and TRBJ2-1, with D perhaps TRBD2 (5 bases). Germline V gene data show CDR1 as SEHNR and CDR2 as FQNEAQ (reference sequence). There are 17 residues in the CDR3. Trimming left V 3 bases short and J 0 bases short, with 15 bases between. CDR3 DNA sequence: TGTGCCAGCAGCTTCCCCCCCGGGGTGAGCTCCTACAATGAGCAGTTCTTC. This sequence encodes CASSFPPGVSSYNEQFF.

In this sample, this clonotype turned up a few times. The rearrangement joins TRBV4-2 to TRBJ2-5; D may correspond to TRBD1 or TRBD2 (5 bases each). With 0 bases removed from V and 0 bases from J, the gap between germline ends came to 23 bases. The germline V gene has CDR1 LGHNA and CDR2 YNFKEQ. CDR3 size: 20 residues. The CDR3 DNA reads as TGTGCCAGCAGCCAAGATAATTTAGGCGTTAGGGACGGATACCAAGAGACCCAGTACTTC. Its translation: CASSQDNLGVRDGYQETQYF.